This T cell receptor beta chain came from a study of T cells in Graves' hyperthyroidism and ophthalmopathy. At the level of the study: Blood from the periphery was taken at initial diagnosis, before any treatment.

Across 18 months, stable Graves' hyperthyroidism was marked by no progression to ophthalmopathy. Those patients with uncontrolled infection, other autoimmune disease, pregnancy or lactation were excluded. RNA transcripts gave rise to amplified TCR beta CDR3 regions. A first-round RT-PCR of the TCR CDR3 used the HTBI primer set. TCRdb processed the multiplex PCR reads anew with MiXCR; each CDR3 protein has one entry. Among 450,000 to 650,000 distinct CDR3 sequences listed, about a fifth were seen once. V dropped 6 bases and J dropped 8; count of bases not matched to a gene: 11. The CDR3 runs 14 residues. From germline, CDR1 is SGHVS and CDR2 FQNEAQ.

The chain links TRBV7-8 to TRBJ1-2; TRBD1 aligns across 8 bases. The sequenced material came from blood. The clonotype originates from a man in his late teens or twenties with Graves' hyperthyroidism. The CDR3 loop is CASSEGSGGGGYTF. CDR3 coding DNA: TGTGCCAGCAGTGAGGGCTCAGGGGGCGGGGGCTACACCTTC.